This T cell receptor (beta chain) was documented in a study of blood T cells in healthy people across ages. Study results and caveats: Diversity was estimated from one million T cells, and these estimates were considered underestimates.

The CDR3 has 11 amino acids. Trimming cost V 6 bases and J 6 bases, with 7 bases left between them. About this clonotype itself: Its antigen is not identified.

Using a J-beta primer mix together with a sample-barcoded 5' primer, a second PCR was run for roughly 6 to 11 cycles. TCRdb re-called the 5' RACE reads through MiXCR, storing one row per CDR3 protein. The table has approximately 690,000 distinct CDR3 sequences, approximately 50% seen once. Input material: blood. The TCR sequence derives from a man aged 55 to 69 in good health. V and J are TRBV12-3 or TRBV12-4 and TRBJ2-3; D is undetermined. The DNA for the CDR3 is TGTGCCAGCAGGTCGGTGGATACGCAGTATTTT. Translated, it gives CASRSVDTQYF.